This entry lists 8 T cell receptor beta chains sequenced from one sample in a study of cytomegalovirus exposure and HLA in healthy donors. The PCR was carried out with 60 Vbeta primers and 13 Jbeta primers. Assay used: immunoSEQ multiplex PCR; TCRdb lists only in-frame clones, some missing. This sample's table has about 130,000 clones. The specimen sequenced was PBMCs. Receptors originate from a woman aged 40 to 49 in good health and CMV-seropositive.

The chain is built from TRBV4-3 and TRBJ2-7, with D possibly matching TRBD2 (6 bases). There are 15 residues in the CDR3. CDR1 is LGHNA, CDR2 YSLEER, per germline. The V end was cut by 1 base, the J end by 2 bases, with 12 bases between. As DNA, the CDR3 is TGCGCCAGCAGCCAAGTTGCTAGCGTAACCTACGAGCAGTACTTC. This translates into CASSQVASVTYEQYF.

The V gene is TRBV28, the J gene TRBJ2-6; tentative D call: TRBD1 (8 bases). This CDR3 is 18 amino acids long. V was clipped by 5 bases and J by 0 bases, with 17 bases between them. CDR1 is MDHEN, CDR2 SYDVKM, per germline. CDR3 amino acids: CASSGGDRPNSGANVLTF. The CDR3 nucleotides are TGTGCCAGCAGTGGGGGGGACAGGCCAAACTCTGGGGCCAACGTCCTGACTTTC.

J is TRBJ1-5 and V is TRBV5-6; 7 bases align to TRBD1. The V gene's germline CDR1 is SGHDT and CDR2 YYEEEE. J was trimmed by 3 bases and V by 6 bases; bases with no gene match: 6. CDR3 length: 14 amino acids. The CDR3 DNA is TGTGCCAGCACCACGACAGGGATCAATCAGCCCCAGCATTTT. This encodes CASTTTGINQPQHF.

The chain combines TRBV18 with TRBJ1-1, with unresolved D. V lost 6 bases, J lost 2 bases, and 10 bases lay in between. From germline, CDR1 is KGHSH and CDR2 LQKENI. The CDR3 spans 13 residues. The CDR3 reads CASSRIENTEAFF. The CDR3 DNA is TGTGCCAGCTCCCGTATAGAAAACACTGAAGCTTTCTTT.

The V call is TRBV7-9, the J call TRBJ2-7, with TRBD1 identical over 7 bases. The germline V gene has CDR1 SEHNR and CDR2 FQNEAQ (reference sequence). Trimming at V came to 5 bases and at J to 2 bases, leaving 6 bases not matched to a gene. The length of the CDR3 is 14 residues. CDR3 in DNA: TGTGCCAGCAGCACGCGACAGGGAACCTACGAGCAGTACTTC. Residues: CASSTRQGTYEQYF.

The chain's CDR3 is CASARLAGDADTQYF. Here the CDR3 DNA reads TGTGCCTCCGCCCGGCTAGCGGGAGACGCAGATACGCAGTATTTT. The chain combines TRBV6-6 with TRBJ2-3; the match to TRBD2 covers 10 bases. CDR3 length equals 15 residues. CDR1 and CDR2 from the germline V gene are MNHNY and SVGAGI (reference sequence). Germline trimming cut 11 bases from V and 4 bases from J; bases unmatched to any gene: 12.

This sequence joins TRBV6-5 and TRBJ2-1, with D possibly matching TRBD1 (6 bases). Per germline, CDR1 MNHEY and CDR2 SVGAGI. The V and J ends lost 3 bases and 4 bases respectively, with 7 bases between them. The CDR3 contains 13 residues. Here the CDR3 reads CASSYGQYNEQFF. In DNA form, the CDR3 reads TGTGCCAGCAGTTATGGACAGTACAATGAGCAGTTCTTC.

This chain joins TRBV28 and TRBJ1-1, with D unclear. This CDR3 is 14 amino acids long. Germline V CDR1 and CDR2: MDHEN, SYDVKM. V dropped 4 bases and J dropped 0 bases, with 9 bases sitting between them. CDR3 coding DNA: TGTGCCAGCAGTTCGGGGTCCTTGAACACTGAAGCTTTCTTT. It yields the protein CASSSGSLNTEAFF. Variable domain in full (rest from reference TRBV28 and TRBJ1-1): DVKVTQSSRYLVKRTGEKVFLECVQDMDHENMFWYRQDPGLGLRLIYFSYDVKMKEKGDIPEGYSVSREKKERFSLILESASTNQTSMYLCASSSGSLNTEAFFGQGTRLTVV.